Listed below are T cell receptor beta chains from one sample, sequenced in a study of sequential checkpoint blockade in melanoma. Sequencing used immunoSEQ multiplex PCR; TCRdb keeps in-frame clones, though not all of them. The table includes approximately 34,000 clones, almost 85% detected once. Material: CD8+ T cells sorted from blood (inferred from file names), obtained from a patient given nivolumab and ipilimumab in sequence. Receptors originate from a human donor with melanoma. Each CDR3 is given with its conserved first and last residue. Each record gives: clone size, D gene, V gene, J gene, CDR3 DNA, CDR3 protein. A D gene is named only where the DNA matches it firmly. Part of the rows lack a size; the others show once, few, many or a class for expanded clones.

.	.	TRBV13	TRBJ2-1	TGTGCCAGCAGCTCCACTAGCAGCAATGAGCAGTTCTTC	CASSSTSSNEQFF
.	TRBD1	TRBV5-6	TRBJ1-1	TGTGCCAGCAGCAGAACAACAGGGGGCACTGAAGCTTTCTTT	CASSRTTGGTEAFF
.	TRBD1	TRBV27	TRBJ2-1	TGTGCCAGCAGGTCAGGGGGCGGACCCAATGAGCAGTTCTTC	CASRSGGGPNEQFF
.	TRBD2	TRBV9	TRBJ2-1	TGTGCCAGCAGCGCTAGCGGGAGCCGTAGTACCTACAATGAGCAGTTCTTC	CASSASGSRSTYNEQFF
.	TRBD2	TRBV9	TRBJ2-3	TGTGCCAGCAGTGATCCGGGACTAGCCCCAAACACAGATACGCAGTATTTT	CASSDPGLAPNTDTQYF
.	.	TRBV28	TRBJ1-1	TGTGCCAGCAGTTTATTCGGGGAATCCACTGAAGCTTTCTTT	CASSLFGESTEAFF
.	TRBD1	TRBV19	TRBJ2-1	TGTGCCAGTAGTCCCGGGACAGGGCTCAATGAGCAGTTCTTC	CASSPGTGLNEQFF
.	TRBD1	TRBV2	TRBJ1-2	TGTGCCAGCAGTTTTCCCGGGACAGACTCTAACTATGGCTACACCTTC	CASSFPGTDSNYGYTF
.	.	TRBV30	TRBJ1-1	TGTGCCGCGTCCGGGTGGAACACTGAAGCTTTCTTT	CAASGWNTEAFF
.	.	TRBV19	TRBJ1-3	TGTGCCACCGGAAGGGCGGGAGTTGCTGGAAACACCATATATTTT	CATGRAGVAGNTIYF
.	TRBD2	TRBV10-3	TRBJ2-7	TGTGCCATCAAGGATGCGGGAGGGGTCTACGAGCAGTACTTC	CAIKDAGGVYEQYF
.	TRBD1	TRBV4-1	TRBJ2-1	TGCGCCAGCAGCCTACGAGGGGGCTATGAGCAGTTCTTC	CASSLRGGYEQFF
.	TRBD1	TRBV6-5	TRBJ2-7	TGTGCCAGCAGAGTACTTCGGACAGGGGTCTACGAGCAGTACTTC	CASRVLRTGVYEQYF
few	.	TRBV7-9	TRBJ2-5	TGTGCCGGAAGGGATACAAGGGGGCAAGAGACCCAGTACTTC	CAGRDTRGQETQYF
.	.	TRBV4-1	TRBJ2-3	TGCGCCAGCAGCCGAACGGGATCGGTAGATACGCAGTATTTT	CASSRTGSVDTQYF
once	.	TRBV27	TRBJ2-5	TGTGCCAGCAGTCCCGCAGACCAAGAGACCCAGTACTTC	CASSPADQETQYF